This T cell receptor (beta chain) was sequenced for a study of early stage breast cancer tumors. With 2 bases removed from V and 6 bases from J, the gap between germline ends came to 11 bases. The germline gives CDR1 KGHSH, CDR2 LQKENI. The CDR3 runs 13 residues. The protocol was immunoSEQ multiplex PCR, while the TCRdb copy is restricted to in-frame clones and leaves out a portion. Of 50,000 to 65,000 clones listed, 85% to 95% were seen once; the top ten hold 5%. The chain links TRBV18 to TRBJ2-7, with D perhaps matching TRBD2 (5 bases). The sample was blood. This clonotype was sampled from a person in their 70s with breast cancer. The CDR3 protein is CASSPLGGSEQYF. For the CDR3, the DNA is TGTGCCAGCTCACCATTAGGAGGTTCCGAGCAGTACTTC.